This T cell receptor (beta chain) was observed in a study of cytomegalovirus exposure and HLA in healthy donors. V lost 4 bases, J lost 0 bases, and 6 bases lay in between. The CDR3 has 13 residues. Germline V gives CDR1 SQVTM, CDR2 ANQGSEA. Findings and limits, study-wide: Researchers reported in a later analysis that common viral pathogens appeared linked to several top clusters. Further analysis, carried out later, found HLA-associated TCR beta chains more clonally expanded than equally common other chains.

A multiplex PCR was run with 60 Vbeta primers and 13 Jbeta primers. Sequencing was performed with immunoSEQ multiplex PCR; in TCRdb, only in-frame clones are kept and a portion is missing. Here the sample spans around 200,000 clones, roughly 79% being singletons. This clone was counted only a few times. As yet, its antigen is unknown. The sequenced sample consisted of PBMCs. This receptor was taken from a woman between 18 and 30 years old in good health and CMV-seronegative. The chain couples TRBV29-1 to TRBJ2-2; D remains unclear. The CDR3 DNA sequence: TGCAGCGTTGTAATTCCGAACACCGGGGAGCTGTTTTTT. Translation gives CSVVIPNTGELFF.